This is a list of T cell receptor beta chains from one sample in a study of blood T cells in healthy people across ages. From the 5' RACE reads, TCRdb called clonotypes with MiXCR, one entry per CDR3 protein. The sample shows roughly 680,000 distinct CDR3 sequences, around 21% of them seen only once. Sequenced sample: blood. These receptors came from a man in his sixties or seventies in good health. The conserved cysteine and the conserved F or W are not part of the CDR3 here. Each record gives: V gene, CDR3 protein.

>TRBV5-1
ASSSQGTNEQF
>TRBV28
ASSFGGASDEQY
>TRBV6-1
ASSEAKNTEAF
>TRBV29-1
SVDSRRDETDTQY
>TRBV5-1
ASSLDTQGNYGYT
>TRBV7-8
ASSFFIGGQAPDTQY
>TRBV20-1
SAPDLRETQY
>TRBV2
ASSEAQPVGKTQY
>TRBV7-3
ASSLMAEAGLYEQY
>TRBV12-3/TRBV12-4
ASTSTGKETQY
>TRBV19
ASSIGEGNQETQY
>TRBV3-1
ASSQEPPRQGAVSEKLF
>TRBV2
ASSEEGQGYTEAF
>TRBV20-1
SARSGTSGRTLYNEQF
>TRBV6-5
ASSKPGTGELF
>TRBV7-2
ASRPGTKSYEQY
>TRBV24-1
ATSVTDSYGYT
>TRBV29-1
SVEEGGKGAQY
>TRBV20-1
SARDPGGRAPGETQY
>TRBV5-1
ASSFEGIDTQY
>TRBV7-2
ASSHRALSQETQY
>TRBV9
ASSVAGTGNTIY
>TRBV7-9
ASSSDPHNEQF
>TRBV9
ASSNRLAGDDEQF
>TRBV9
ASSVQGHLPGETQY
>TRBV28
ASSSTPGLNFSYNEQF
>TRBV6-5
ASSYQLNTEAF
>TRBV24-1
ATSGPGQGVPYEQY
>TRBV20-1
SARAPGNTEAF
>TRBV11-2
ASSLDPGLDTQY
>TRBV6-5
ASSYSKGAVAF
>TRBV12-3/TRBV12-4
ASTFGQNTGELF
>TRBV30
AWTLEAPSTDTQY
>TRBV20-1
SARSQREAGNEQF
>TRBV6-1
ASRIQGHEQY
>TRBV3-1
ASSQLDSIEAF
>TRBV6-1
ASSEDGGVPYNEQF
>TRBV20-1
SARAVAGTGDTQY
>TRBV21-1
ASSRTLYNEQF
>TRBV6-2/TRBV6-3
ASSYSRPRTSDQF
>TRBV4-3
ASSRDGGSSNEQF
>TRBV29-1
SVGAIAAGGGEQF
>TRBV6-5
ASSYSLGLAGIETQY
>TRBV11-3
ASSLVSGQSIQY
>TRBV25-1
ASSDISGRNTGELF
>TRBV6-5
ASSRTGTGNTEAF
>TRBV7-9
ASSLGTENQPQH
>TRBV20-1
SARQGDEQF
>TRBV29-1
SVEGQAGEKLF
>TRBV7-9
ASSNTRGAAYEQY
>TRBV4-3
ASSQSPSTGVAEAF
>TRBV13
ASSLGRDSPYEQY